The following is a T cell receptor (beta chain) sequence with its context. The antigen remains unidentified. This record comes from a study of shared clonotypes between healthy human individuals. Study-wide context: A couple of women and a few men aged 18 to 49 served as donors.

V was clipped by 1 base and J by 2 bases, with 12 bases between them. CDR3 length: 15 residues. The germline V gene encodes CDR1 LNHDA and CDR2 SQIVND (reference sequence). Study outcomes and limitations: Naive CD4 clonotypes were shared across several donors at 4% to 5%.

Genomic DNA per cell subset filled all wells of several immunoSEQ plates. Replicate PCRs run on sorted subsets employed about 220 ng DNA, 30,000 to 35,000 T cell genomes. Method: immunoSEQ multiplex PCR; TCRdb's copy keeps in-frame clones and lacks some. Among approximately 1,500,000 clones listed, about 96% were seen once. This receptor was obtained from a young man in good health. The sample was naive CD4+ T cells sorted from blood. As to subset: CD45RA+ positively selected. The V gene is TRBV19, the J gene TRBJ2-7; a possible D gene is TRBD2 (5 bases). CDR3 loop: CASSIAPPGAYEQYF. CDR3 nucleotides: TGTGCCAGTAGTATAGCGCCCCCCGGGGCCTACGAGCAGTACTTC.